Each of the 9 T cell receptor beta chains below was sequenced from the same sample in a study of shared clonotypes between healthy human individuals. Some clones are missing from TCRdb's copy, which holds only in-frame ones; the method was immunoSEQ multiplex PCR. Among roughly 500,000 clones, 76% were seen once, and the ten largest hold roughly 13%. What was sequenced was PBMCs. The receptors originated from a middle-aged woman in good health. Some clones in this sample may be carry-over from other donors' samples.

V usage is TRBV30 and J usage is TRBJ2-5, with D possibly being TRBD1 (6 bases). The J call may be mistaken, given a closer DNA end match to TRBJ2-7. Germline V gives CDR1 GTSNPN, CDR2 SVGIG (reference sequence). CDR3 length: 13 amino acids. CDR3 nucleotides: TGTGCCTGGAGCGGACAGATGTCCTACGAGCAGTACTTC. Translation: CAWSGQMSYEQYF.

The table lists this clone with a count of one. The chain combines TRBV9 with TRBJ2-7; 7 bases fit TRBD2. Germline V lookup: CDR1 SGDLS, CDR2 YYNGEE. Unmatched junction bases numbered 9, after V lost 6 bases and J lost 0 bases. CDR3 length: 15 residues. CDR3 coding DNA: TGTGCCAGCACTGCGGGAGCGTTACCCTCCTACGAGCAGTACTTC. As protein: CASTAGALPSYEQYF.

V is TRBV4-1 and J is TRBJ1-5; D gene ambiguous. The CDR3 has 14 amino acids. Deletions cut 2 bases from V and 0 bases from J, with 5 bases between. CDR1 is MGHRA, CDR2 YSYEKL, per germline. This chain's CDR3 is CASSQYHSNQPQHF. DNA for the CDR3: TGCGCCAGCAGCCAATATCATAGCAATCAGCCCCAGCATTTT.

This clone showed up just a few times. V is TRBV4-2 and J is TRBJ2-2, with 9 nucleotides matching TRBD2. There are 16 residues in the CDR3. CDR1 LGHNA and CDR2 YNFKEQ come from the germline V gene. V lost 4 bases to trimming and J lost 3 bases; unmatched junction nucleotides: 6. The CDR3 loop is CASSPRGGRDTGELFF. The CDR3 coding sequence is TGTGCCAGCAGCCCGAGGGGCGGGAGGGACACCGGGGAGCTGTTTTTT.

With regard to this clone: One junction end does not reproduce the germline sequence, and a read error may be involved. The chain couples TRBV28 to TRBJ2-2, with D unclear. Looked up from germline, CDR1 is MDHEN and CDR2 is SYDVKM. This CDR3 is 12 amino acids long. The CDR3 nucleotides read TGTGCCGGCAGCCGGAACACCGGGGAGCTGTTTTTT. Protein: CAGSRNTGELFF.

The V call is TRBV27, the J call TRBJ1-1; TRBD1 agrees at 8 bases. V shed 5 bases and J 14 bases; nucleotides not matched to a gene: 10. Germline CDR1 MNHEY, CDR2 SMNVEV (reference sequence). The CDR3 totals 12 residues. CDR3 sequence: CASSNNDRGSFF. The CDR3 bases are TGTGCCAGCAGTAATAACGACAGGGGCTCGTTCTTT.

This chain uses TRBV28 with TRBJ2-7; tentatively, D is TRBD1 (7 bases). Germline-derived CDR1 and CDR2 are MDHEN and SYDVKM. This CDR3 region has 15 residues. V gave up 3 bases and J gave up 3 bases, with 15 bases separating them. The CDR3 coding sequence is TGTGCCAGCAGTTTCAGGACAGGCGGGATCTACGAGCAGTACTTC. Amino acid sequence: CASSFRTGGIYEQYF.

The chain combines TRBV5-5 with TRBJ2-2; D gene ambiguous. Germline CDR1 and CDR2: SGHKS and YYEKEE (reference sequence). Trimming stripped 3 bases from V and 0 bases from J, with 3 bases between. The CDR3 has 13 residues. The CDR3 sequence: CASSYSNTGELFF. In DNA, the CDR3 is TGTGCCAGCAGCTATTCGAACACCGGGGAGCTGTTTTTT. The entire variable domain, with the rest obtained from reference TRBV5-5 and TRBJ2-2, is as follows: DAGVTQSPTHLIKTRGQQVTLRCSPISGHKSVSWYQQVLGQGPQFIFQYYEKEERGRGNFPDRFSARQFPNYSSELNVNALLLGDSALYLCASSYSNTGELFFGEGSRLTVL.

V is TRBV7-8 and J is TRBJ1-4; possibly TRBD1 for D (5 bases). The V end was cut by 3 bases, the J end by 5 bases, with 10 bases between. The CDR3 has 14 residues. Germline V CDR1 and CDR2: SGHVS, FQNEAQ. DNA for the CDR3: TGTGCCAGCAGCTTGGGGCAGGGCAATGAAAAACTGTTTTTT. This gives the protein CASSLGQGNEKLFF.